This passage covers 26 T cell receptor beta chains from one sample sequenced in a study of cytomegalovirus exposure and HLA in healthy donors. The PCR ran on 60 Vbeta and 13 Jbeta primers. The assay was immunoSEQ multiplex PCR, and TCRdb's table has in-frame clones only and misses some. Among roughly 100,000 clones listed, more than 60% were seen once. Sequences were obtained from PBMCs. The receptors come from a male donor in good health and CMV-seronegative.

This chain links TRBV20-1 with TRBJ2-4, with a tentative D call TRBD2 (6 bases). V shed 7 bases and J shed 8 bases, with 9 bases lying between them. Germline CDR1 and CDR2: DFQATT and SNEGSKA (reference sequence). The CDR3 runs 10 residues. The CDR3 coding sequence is TGCAGTGGGGTAGCGGACATTCAGTACTTC. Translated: CSGVADIQYF.

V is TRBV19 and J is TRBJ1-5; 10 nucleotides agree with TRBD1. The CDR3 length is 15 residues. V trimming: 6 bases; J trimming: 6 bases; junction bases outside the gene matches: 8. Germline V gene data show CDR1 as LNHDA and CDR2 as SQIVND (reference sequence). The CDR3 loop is CASRLGQGVFQPQHF. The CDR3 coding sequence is TGTGCCAGTAGATTAGGACAGGGGGTGTTTCAGCCCCAGCATTTT.

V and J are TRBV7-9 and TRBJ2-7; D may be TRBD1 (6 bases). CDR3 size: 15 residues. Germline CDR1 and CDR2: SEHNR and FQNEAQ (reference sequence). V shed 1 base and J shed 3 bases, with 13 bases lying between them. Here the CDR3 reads CASSLERTEGYEQYF. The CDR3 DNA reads TGTGCCAGCAGCTTAGAGAGGACAGAAGGCTACGAGCAGTACTTC.

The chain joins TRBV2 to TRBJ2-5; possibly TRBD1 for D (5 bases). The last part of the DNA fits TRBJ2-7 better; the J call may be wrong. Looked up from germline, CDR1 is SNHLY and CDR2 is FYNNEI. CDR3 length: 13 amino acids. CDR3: CASTTTVTYEQYF. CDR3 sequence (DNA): TGTGCCAGCACCACGACAGTAACCTACGAGCAGTACTTC.

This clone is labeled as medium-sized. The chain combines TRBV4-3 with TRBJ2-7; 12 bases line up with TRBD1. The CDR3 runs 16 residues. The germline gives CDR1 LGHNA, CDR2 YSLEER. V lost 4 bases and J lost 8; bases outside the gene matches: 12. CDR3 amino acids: CASSPSVGTGGSKQYF. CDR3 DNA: TGCGCCAGCAGCCCAAGCGTGGGGACAGGGGGCAGCAAGCAGTACTTC.

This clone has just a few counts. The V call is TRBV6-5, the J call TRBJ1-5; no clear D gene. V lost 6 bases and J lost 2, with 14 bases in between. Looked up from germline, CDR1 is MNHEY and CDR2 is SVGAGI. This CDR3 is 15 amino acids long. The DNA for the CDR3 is TGTGCCAGCAGCCCGAGGGCAGGCGGCAATCAGCCCCAGCATTTT. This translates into CASSPRAGGNQPQHF.

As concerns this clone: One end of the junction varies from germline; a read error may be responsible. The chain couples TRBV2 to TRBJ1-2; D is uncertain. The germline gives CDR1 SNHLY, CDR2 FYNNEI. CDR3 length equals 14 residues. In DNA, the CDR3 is TGTGCCAGCCGTGAGGCAGGTACTGGCTATGGCTACACCTTC. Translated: CASREAGTGYGYTF.

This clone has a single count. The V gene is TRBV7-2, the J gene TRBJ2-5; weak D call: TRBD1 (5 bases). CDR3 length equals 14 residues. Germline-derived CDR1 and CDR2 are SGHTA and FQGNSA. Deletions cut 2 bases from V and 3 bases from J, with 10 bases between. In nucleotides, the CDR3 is TGTGCCAGCAGCTTACAGGGTGGAGAAGAGACCCAGTACTTC. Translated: CASSLQGGEETQYF.

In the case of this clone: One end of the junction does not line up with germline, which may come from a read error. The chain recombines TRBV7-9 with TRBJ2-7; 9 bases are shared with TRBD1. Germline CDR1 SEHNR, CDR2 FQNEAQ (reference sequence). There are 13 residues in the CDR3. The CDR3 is CSSSLQGAFEQYF. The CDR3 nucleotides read TGTTCCAGCAGCTTACAGGGGGCTTTCGAGCAGTACTTC. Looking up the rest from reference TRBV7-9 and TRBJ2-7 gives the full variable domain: DTGVSQNPRHKITKRGQNVTFRCDPISEHNRLYWYRQTLGQGPEFLTYFQNEAQLEKSRLLSDRFSAERPKGSFSTLEIQRTEQGDSAMYLCSSSLQGAFEQYFGPGTRLTVT.

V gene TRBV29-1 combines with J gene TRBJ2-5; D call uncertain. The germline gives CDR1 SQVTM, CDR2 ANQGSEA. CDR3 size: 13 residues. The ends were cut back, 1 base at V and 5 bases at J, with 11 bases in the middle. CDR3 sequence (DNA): TGCAGCGTTGAAGTAACAGCCTGGGAGACCCAGTACTTC. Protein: CSVEVTAWETQYF.

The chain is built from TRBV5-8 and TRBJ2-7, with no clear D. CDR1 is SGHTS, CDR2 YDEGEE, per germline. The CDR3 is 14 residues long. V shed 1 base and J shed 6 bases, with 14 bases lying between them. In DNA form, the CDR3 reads TGTGCCAGCAGCTTGTTAGAAATCGGTTCCGAGCAGTACTTC. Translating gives CASSLLEIGSEQYF.

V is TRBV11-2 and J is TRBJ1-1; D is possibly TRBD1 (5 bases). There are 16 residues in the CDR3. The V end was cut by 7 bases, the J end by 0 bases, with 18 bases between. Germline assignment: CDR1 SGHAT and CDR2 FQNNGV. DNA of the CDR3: TGTGCCAGCATCCCTCAAGGGGTAGGGGTGAACACTGAAGCTTTCTTT. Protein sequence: CASIPQGVGVNTEAFF.

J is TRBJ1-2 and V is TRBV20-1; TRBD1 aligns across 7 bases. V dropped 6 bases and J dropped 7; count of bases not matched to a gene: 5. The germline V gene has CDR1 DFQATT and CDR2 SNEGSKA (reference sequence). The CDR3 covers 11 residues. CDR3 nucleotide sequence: TGCAGTGCGCAGACAGGGTCTGGCTACACCTTC. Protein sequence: CSAQTGSGYTF.

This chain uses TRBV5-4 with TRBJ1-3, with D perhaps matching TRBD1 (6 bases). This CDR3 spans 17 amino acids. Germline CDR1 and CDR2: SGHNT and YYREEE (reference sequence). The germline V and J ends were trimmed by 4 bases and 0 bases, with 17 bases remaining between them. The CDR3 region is CASSRFTTGISGNTIYF. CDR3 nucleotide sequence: TGTGCCAGCAGCCGTTTCACTACAGGGATCTCTGGAAACACCATATATTTT.

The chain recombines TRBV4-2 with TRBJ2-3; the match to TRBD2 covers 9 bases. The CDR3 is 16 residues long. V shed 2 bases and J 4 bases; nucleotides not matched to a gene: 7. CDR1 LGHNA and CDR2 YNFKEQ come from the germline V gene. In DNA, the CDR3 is TGTGCCAGCAGCCAAAGCGGGGGGCCCTCCGCAGATACGCAGTATTTT. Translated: CASSQSGGPSADTQYF.

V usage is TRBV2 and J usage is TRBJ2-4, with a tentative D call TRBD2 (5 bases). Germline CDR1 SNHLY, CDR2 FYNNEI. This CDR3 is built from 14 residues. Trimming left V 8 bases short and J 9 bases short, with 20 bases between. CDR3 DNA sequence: TGTGCCAGCTCCCAGACTACCTCCGACGGCATTCAGTACTTC. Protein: CASSQTTSDGIQYF.

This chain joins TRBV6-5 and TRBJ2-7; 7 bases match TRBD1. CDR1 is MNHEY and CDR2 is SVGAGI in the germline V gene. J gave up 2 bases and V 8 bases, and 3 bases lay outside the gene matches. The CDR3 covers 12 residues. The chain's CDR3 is CASGGQAYEQYF. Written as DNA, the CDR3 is TGTGCCAGCGGTGGACAGGCCTACGAGCAGTACTTC.

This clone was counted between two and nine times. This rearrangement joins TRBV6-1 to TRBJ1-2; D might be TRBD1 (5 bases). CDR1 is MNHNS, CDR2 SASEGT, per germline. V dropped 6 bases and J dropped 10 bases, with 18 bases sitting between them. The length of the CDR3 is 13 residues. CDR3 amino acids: CASSADRRNFYTF. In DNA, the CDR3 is TGTGCCAGCAGCGCCGACAGACGTAACTTCTACACCTTC.

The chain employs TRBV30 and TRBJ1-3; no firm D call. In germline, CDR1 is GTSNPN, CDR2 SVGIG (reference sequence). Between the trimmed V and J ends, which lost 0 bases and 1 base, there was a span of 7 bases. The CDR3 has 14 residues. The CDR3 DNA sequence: TGTGCCTGGAGTGTACCGGTGTCTGGAAACACCATATATTTT. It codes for CAWSVPVSGNTIYF.

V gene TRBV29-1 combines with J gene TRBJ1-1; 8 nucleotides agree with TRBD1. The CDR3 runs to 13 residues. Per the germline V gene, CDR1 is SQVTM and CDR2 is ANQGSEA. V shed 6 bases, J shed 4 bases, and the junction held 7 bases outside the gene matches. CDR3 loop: CSVQGALFTEAFF. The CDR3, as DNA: TGCAGCGTCCAGGGGGCCCTGTTCACTGAAGCTTTCTTT.

The CDR3 coding sequence is TGCAGCGTTGCCCCCCGGCTAGCTGGAAACACCATATATTTT. Amino acids: CSVAPRLAGNTIYF. This sequence joins TRBV29-1 and TRBJ1-3; D remains ambiguous. The CDR3 is made up of 14 amino acids. Germline lookup yields CDR1 SQVTM and CDR2 ANQGSEA. The V end was cut by 4 bases, the J end by 2 bases, with 12 bases between. The full variable domain, rest sourced from reference TRBV29-1 and TRBJ1-3, is SAVISQKPSRDICQRGTSLTIQCQVDSQVTMMFWYRQQPGQSLTLIATANQGSEATYESGFVIDKFPISRPNLTFSTLTVSNMSPEDSSIYLCSVAPRLAGNTIYFGEGSWLTVV.

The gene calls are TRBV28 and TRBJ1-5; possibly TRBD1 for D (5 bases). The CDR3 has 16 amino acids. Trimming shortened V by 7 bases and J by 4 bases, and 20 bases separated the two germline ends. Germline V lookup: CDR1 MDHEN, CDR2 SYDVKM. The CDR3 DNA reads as TGTGCCAGCAAATCATCGAGTCGGGGGGTTAATCAGCCCCAGCATTTT. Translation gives CASKSSSRGVNQPQHF.

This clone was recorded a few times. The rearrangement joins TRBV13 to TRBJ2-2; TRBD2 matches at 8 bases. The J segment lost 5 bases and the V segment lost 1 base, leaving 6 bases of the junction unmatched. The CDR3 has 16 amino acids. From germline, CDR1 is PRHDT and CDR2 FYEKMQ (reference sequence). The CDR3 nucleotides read TGTGCCAGCAGCTTAGAGCGGGAGAGTATAACCGGGGAGCTGTTTTTT. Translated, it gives CASSLERESITGELFF.

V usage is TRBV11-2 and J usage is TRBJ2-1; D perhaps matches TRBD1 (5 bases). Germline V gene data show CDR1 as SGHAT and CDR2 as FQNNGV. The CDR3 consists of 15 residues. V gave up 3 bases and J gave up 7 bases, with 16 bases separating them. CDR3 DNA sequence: TGTGCCAGCAGCTTGAGCAGGGTCGTGGCAAATGAGCAGTTCTTC. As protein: CASSLSRVVANEQFF.

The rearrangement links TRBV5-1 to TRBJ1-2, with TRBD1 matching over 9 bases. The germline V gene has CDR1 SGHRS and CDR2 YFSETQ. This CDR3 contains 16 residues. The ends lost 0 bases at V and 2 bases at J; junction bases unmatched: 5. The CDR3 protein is CASSLGWTGENYGYTF. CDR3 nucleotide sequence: TGCGCCAGCAGCTTGGGGTGGACAGGGGAAAACTATGGCTACACCTTC.

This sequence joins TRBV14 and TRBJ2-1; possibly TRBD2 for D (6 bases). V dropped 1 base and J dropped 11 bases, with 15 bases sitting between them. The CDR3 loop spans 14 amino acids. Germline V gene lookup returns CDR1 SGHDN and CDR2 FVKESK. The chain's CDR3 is CASSQGGGHYQQFF. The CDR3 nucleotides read TGTGCCAGCAGCCAAGGGGGAGGCCACTATCAGCAGTTCTTC.